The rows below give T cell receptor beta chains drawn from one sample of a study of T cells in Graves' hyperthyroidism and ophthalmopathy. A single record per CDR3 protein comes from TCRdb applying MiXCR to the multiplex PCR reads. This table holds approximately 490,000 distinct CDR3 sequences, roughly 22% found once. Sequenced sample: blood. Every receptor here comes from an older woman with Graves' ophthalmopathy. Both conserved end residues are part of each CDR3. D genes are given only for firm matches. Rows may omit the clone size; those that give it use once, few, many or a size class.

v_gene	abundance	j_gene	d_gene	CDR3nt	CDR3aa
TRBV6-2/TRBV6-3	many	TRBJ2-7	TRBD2	TGTGCCAGCAGTATGCTAGCGGGTGCCTACGAGCAGTACTTC	CASSMLAGAYEQYF
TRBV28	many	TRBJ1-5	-	TGTGCCAGCAGTTCAAGCTTGGACAGACTCAATCAGCCCCAGCATTTT	CASSSSLDRLNQPQHF
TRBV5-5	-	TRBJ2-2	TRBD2	TGTGCCAGCAGCTCGGGACTAGCGGGAGTTGTCGGGGAGCTGTTTTTT	CASSSGLAGVVGELFF
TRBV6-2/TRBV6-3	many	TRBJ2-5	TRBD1	TGTGCCAGCAGCGAAGGGACAGCCCAAGAGACCCAGTACTTC	CASSEGTAQETQYF
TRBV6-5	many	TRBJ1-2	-	TGTGCCAGCAGTTACGCAGGGGAAGGCGGCTACACCTTC	CASSYAGEGGYTF
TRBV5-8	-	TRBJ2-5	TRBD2	TGTGCCAGCAGCTTGGGACTAGCGGGGCAGAGAGAGACCCAGTACTTC	CASSLGLAGQRETQYF
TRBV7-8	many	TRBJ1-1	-	TGTGCCAGCAGCGGGACCCTAGTGAACACTGAAGCTTTCTTT	CASSGTLVNTEAFF
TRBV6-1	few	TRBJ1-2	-	TGTGCCAGCATCGAAGGAACAATCTATGGCTACACCTTC	CASIEGTIYGYTF
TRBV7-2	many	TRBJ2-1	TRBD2	TGTGCCAGCAGCTTAGGCGGGAGCAACTACAATGAGCAGTTCTTC	CASSLGGSNYNEQFF
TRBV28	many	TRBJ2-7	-	TGTGCCAGCACGAACAGTCCAACCTACGAGCAGTACTTC	CASTNSPTYEQYF
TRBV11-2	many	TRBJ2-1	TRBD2	TGTGCCAGCAGCTTTCCATCAGGACTAGCGGGAGGGCTGGGCAATGAGCAGTTCTTC	CASSFPSGLAGGLGNEQFF
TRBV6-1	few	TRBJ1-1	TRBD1	TGTGCCAGCAATCAGGACAGGGTGAACACTGAAGCTTTCTTT	CASNQDRVNTEAFF
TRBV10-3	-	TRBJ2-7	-	TGTGCCATCAGTGGAGCGGTAACCTACGAGCAGTACTTC	CAISGAVTYEQYF
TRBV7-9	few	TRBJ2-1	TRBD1	TGTGCCAGCAGCTCTAGTCCGGGACAGGGGGCGCGAAATGAGCAGTTCTTC	CASSSSPGQGARNEQFF
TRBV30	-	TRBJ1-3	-	TGTGCCTGGAGTGGGCAGCTGTTATCTGGAAACACCATATATTTT	CAWSGQLLSGNTIYF
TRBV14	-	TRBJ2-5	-	TGTGCCAGCAGCCAAGGAGGAGGGGGCCCCGTAGAGACCCAGTACTTC	CASSQGGGGPVETQYF
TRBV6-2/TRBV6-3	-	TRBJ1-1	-	TGTGCCAGCAGGATCGGGAGGGGCATCGGGAACACTGAAGCTTTCTTT	CASRIGRGIGNTEAFF
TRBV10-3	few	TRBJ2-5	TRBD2	TGTGCCATCAGTGGGGGACTAGCGGGTGAGACCCAGTACTTC	CAISGGLAGETQYF
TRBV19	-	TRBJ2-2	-	TGTGCCAGTAGTATTTGGCGGGCGGACACCGGGGAGCTGTTTTTT	CASSIWRADTGELFF
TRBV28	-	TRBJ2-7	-	TGTGCCAGCAGTTTAAATTCTAGAGTCTACGAGCAGTACTTC	CASSLNSRVYEQYF
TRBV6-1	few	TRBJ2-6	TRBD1	TGTGCCAGCACCCCGGGACAGGGGGCTTCTGGGGCCAACGTCCTGACTTTC	CASTPGQGASGANVLTF
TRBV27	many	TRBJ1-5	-	TGTGCCAGCAGTAACCGCGACAATCGGGGCAATCAGCCCCAGCATTTT	CASSNRDNRGNQPQHF
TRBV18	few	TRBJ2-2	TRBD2	TGTGCCAGCTCACCCCAGCTAGCGGAGAACACCGGGGAGCTGTTTTTT	CASSPQLAENTGELFF
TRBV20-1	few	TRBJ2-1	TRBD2	TGCAGTGCTAGAGGACGGGAGGGCCTGCCCTTTGAGCAGTTCTTC	CSARGREGLPFEQFF
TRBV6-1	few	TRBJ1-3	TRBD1	TGTGCCAGCAGTCCGCCGGGACAGGGAGCTATCTCTGGAAACACCATATATTTT	CASSPPGQGAISGNTIYF
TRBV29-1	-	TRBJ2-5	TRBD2	TGCAGCGTTAGGACTAGCGGGAGCGAGACCCAGTACTTC	CSVRTSGSETQYF